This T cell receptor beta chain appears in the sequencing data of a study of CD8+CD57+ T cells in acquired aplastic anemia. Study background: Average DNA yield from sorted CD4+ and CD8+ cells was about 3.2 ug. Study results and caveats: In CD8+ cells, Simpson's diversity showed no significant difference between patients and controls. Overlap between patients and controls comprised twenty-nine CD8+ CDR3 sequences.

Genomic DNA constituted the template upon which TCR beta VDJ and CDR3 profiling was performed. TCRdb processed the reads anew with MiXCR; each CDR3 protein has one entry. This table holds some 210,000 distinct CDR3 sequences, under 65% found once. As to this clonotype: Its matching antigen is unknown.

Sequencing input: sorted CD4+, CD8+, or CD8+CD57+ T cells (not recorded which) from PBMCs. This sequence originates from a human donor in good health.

Here the CDR3 reads CAAGKGSYEQYF. The DNA of the CDR3 is TGTGCCGCTGGTAAAGGCTCCTACGAGCAGTACTTC. This sequence joins TRBV10-3 and TRBJ2-7; the D is unclear. There are 12 residues in the CDR3. Trimming pared 11 bases from V and 0 bases from J, leaving 11 bases between. The germline CDR1 and CDR2 sequences are ENHRY and SYGVKD.